The rows below give T cell receptor beta chains drawn from one sample of a study of synovial regulatory T cells in juvenile arthritis. Some clones are missing from TCRdb's copy, which holds only in-frame ones; the method was immunoSEQ multiplex PCR. Recorded here are 9,000 to 10,000 clones; the top ten clones represent approximately 0.77%. The sample taken for sequencing was Treg cells from blood. These receptors were obtained from a donor aged 2-30 years with juvenile idiopathic arthritis. Both conserved end residues are part of each CDR3.

J gene | V gene | CDR3 protein
TRBJ2-2 | TRBV2 | CASGRGLGGELFF
TRBJ2-7 | TRBV5-1 | CASSLRTSGGNEQYF
TRBJ1-2 | TRBV18 | CASSPVLLGSLNYGYTF
TRBJ1-3 | TRBV6-6 | CAGGGGNTIYF
TRBJ2-7 | TRBV19 | CASRVSDRVYEQYF
TRBJ1-1 | TRBV4-1 | CASRGLLLNTEAFF
TRBJ2-7 | TRBV4-1 | CASSQDPAGTYEQYF
TRBJ1-3 | TRBV19 | CASSIGGHSGNTIYF
TRBJ1-3 | TRBV6-1 | CASEFRGQGNTIYF
TRBJ1-2 | TRBV5-6 | CASSPTDRDFYGYTF
TRBJ1-2 | TRBV4-3 | CASSQGTGFGVYGYTF
TRBJ1-5 | TRBV5-6 | CASSLGTGQPNQPQHF
TRBJ1-1 | TRBV19 | CASSTQYTEAFF
TRBJ1-5 | TRBV6-1 | CASIRDRGTQPQHF
TRBJ1-2 | TRBV4-1 | CASSHLGGYTF
TRBJ1-1 | TRBV5-1 | CASSWDDRGGTEAFF
TRBJ2-7 | TRBV5-5 | CASSLAIRGSGDEQYF
TRBJ2-7 | TRBV10-3 | CAISEPGEQYF
TRBJ1-2 | TRBV7-9 | CASSLGNGYTF
TRBJ2-2 | TRBV5-4 | CASSLDGQGPTGELFF
TRBJ1-1 | TRBV7-9 | CASTNRVNTEAFF
TRBJ1-3 | TRBV6-6 | CASCASSLSGNTIYF
TRBJ1-6 | TRBV10-2 | CASRERDGYNSPLHF
TRBJ1-6 | TRBV18 | CASSPPGYNSPLHF
TRBJ2-1 | TRBV4-1 | CASSQDSGQGYNEQFF
TRBJ1-6 | TRBV21-1 | CASSKGEMGQGKSSYNSPLHF
TRBJ2-1 | TRBV6-6 | CASRPGTSGGGEQFF
TRBJ2-7 | TRBV5-1 | CASRGGVYEQYF
TRBJ1-6 | TRBV19 | CASKTGSNSPLHF
TRBJ1-3 | TRBV10-3 | CAIGQSGNTIYF
TRBJ1-5 | TRBV4-3 | CASSQEPGAGNQPQHF
TRBJ2-1 | TRBV5-4 | CASSLGGLAGNEQFF
TRBJ2-2 | TRBV6-5 | CASRLANTGELFF
TRBJ1-5 | TRBV10-3 | CAISVEGNQPQHF
TRBJ1-6 | TRBV10-2 | CATTIKTGVSPLHF
TRBJ1-1 | TRBV7-9 | CASSLGWEGIRAEAFF
TRBJ1-5 | TRBV19 | CASNPRDGTYQPQHF
TRBJ1-4 | TRBV5-4 | CASSLAVEKLFF
TRBJ2-1 | TRBV19 | CASTPGGQLYNEQFF
TRBJ2-1 | TRBV10-1 | CASLGLAGIYNEQFF
TRBJ2-1 | TRBV10-3 | CAIGRQISSYNEQFF
TRBJ1-4 | TRBV7-9 | CASSPGTGEEKLFF
TRBJ2-4 | TRBV18 | CASSPALEELQSLAKNIQYF